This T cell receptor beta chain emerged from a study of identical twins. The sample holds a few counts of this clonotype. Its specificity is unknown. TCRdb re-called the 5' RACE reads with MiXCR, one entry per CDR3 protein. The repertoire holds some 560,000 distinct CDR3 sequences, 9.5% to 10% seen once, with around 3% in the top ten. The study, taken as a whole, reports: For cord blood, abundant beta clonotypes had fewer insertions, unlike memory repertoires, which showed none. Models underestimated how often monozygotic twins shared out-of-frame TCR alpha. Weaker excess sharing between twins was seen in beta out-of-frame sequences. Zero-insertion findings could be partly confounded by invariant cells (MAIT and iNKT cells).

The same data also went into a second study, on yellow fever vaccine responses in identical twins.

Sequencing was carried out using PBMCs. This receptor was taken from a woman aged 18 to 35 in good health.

Here the CDR3 DNA reads TGTGCCAGCACGTGGGACTACGGGACAGATACGCAGTATTTT. It codes for CASTWDYGTDTQYF. The chain uses TRBV7-9 and TRBJ2-3; 7 bases fit TRBD2. This CDR3 is 14 amino acids long. With V trimmed by 7 bases and J by 3 bases, 7 bases remained unmatched. CDR1 and CDR2 from the germline V gene are SEHNR and FQNEAQ (reference sequence).